These 8 T cell receptor beta chains originate from one sample sequenced in a study of identical twins. TCRdb analysed the 5' RACE reads with MiXCR anew, one entry per CDR3 protein. The table includes more than 1.5 million distinct CDR3 sequences, roughly 35% detected once. The sample taken for sequencing was cord blood. The receptors were sampled from a newborn girl in good health.

This clonotype turned up a few times. The V call is TRBV24-1, the J call TRBJ2-7; 8 bases line up with TRBD2. CDR3 length equals 14 residues. J was trimmed by 7 bases and V by 1 base; bases with no gene match: 5. Germline values: CDR1 KGHDR, CDR2 SFDVKD. CDR3 in DNA: TGTGCCACCAGTGATTTTAGGGCTAGCGGGGAGCAGTACTTC. Protein product: CATSDFRASGEQYF.

This clonotype showed up just a few times. CDR3 nucleotide sequence: TGTGCCAGCAGTCCGCGACTAGCGGGAGGGAGCTCCTACAATGAGCAGTTCTTC. It is translated as CASSPRLAGGSSYNEQFF. The genes are TRBV12-3 or TRBV12-4 and TRBJ2-1; 14 nucleotides line up with TRBD2. This CDR3 contains 18 residues. Trimming at V came to 5 bases and at J to 0 bases, leaving 6 bases not matched to a gene.

This clonotype was seen only a few times. This sequence joins TRBV5-1 and TRBJ2-1; possibly TRBD2 for D (6 bases). The V end was cut by 7 bases, the J end by 0 bases, with 14 bases between. The germline V gene has CDR1 SGHRS and CDR2 YFSETQ. The CDR3 extends over 15 amino acids. The CDR3 region has the DNA TGCGCCAGCCCCGGGACTTCGAGCTCCTACAATGAGCAGTTCTTC. Protein product: CASPGTSSSYNEQFF.

The chain links TRBV28 to TRBJ2-2; D perhaps matches TRBD2 (6 bases). V was clipped by 0 bases and J by 0 bases, with 8 bases between them. Germline CDR1 reads MDHEN; CDR2 reads SYDVKM. The CDR3 has 16 residues. The CDR3 sequence is CASSLWGTPNTGELFF. In DNA, the CDR3 is TGTGCCAGCAGTTTATGGGGGACTCCGAACACCGGGGAGCTGTTTTTT.

In the case of this clonotype: One end of the junction does not line up with germline, which may come from a read error. The DNA for the CDR3 is TGCAGCGTTGAACCCCGGGGCCGCTCCTACAATGAGCCGTTCTTC. This gives the protein CSVEPRGRSYNEPFF. V and J are TRBV29-1 and TRBJ2-1; D possibly uses TRBD1 or TRBD2 (5 bases each). Germline V gene lookup returns CDR1 SQVTM and CDR2 ANQGSEA. The CDR3 has 15 residues.

The chain joins TRBV3-1 to TRBJ2-1; weak D call: TRBD1 (5 bases). V was trimmed by 3 bases and J by 0 bases, leaving 12 bases between them. The CDR3 is 16 amino acids. Germline CDR1 LGHDT, CDR2 YNNKEL (reference sequence). The CDR3 nucleotides read TGTGCCAGCAGCCAGCTCCGGACAAGCTCCTACAATGAGCAGTTCTTC. Amino acids: CASSQLRTSSYNEQFF.

The chain is built from TRBV7-9 and TRBJ2-7, with 10 bases aligning to TRBD1. This CDR3 contains 15 residues. The junction had 6 bases not matched to a gene; V was cut back by 3 bases and J by 4 bases. CDR1 is SEHNR and CDR2 is FQNEAQ in the germline V gene (reference sequence). This CDR3 reads CASSFFDRGPYEQYF. The CDR3 region has the DNA TGTGCCAGCAGCTTTTTCGACAGGGGGCCGTACGAGCAGTACTTC.

This clonotype was seen more than once but under ten times. V usage is TRBV2 and J usage is TRBJ2-7; 7 nucleotides match TRBD1. This CDR3 comprises 12 residues. Germline CDR1 SNHLY, CDR2 FYNNEI. V lost 11 bases and J lost 5; bases outside the gene matches: 9. In nucleotides, the CDR3 is TGTGCCGGCCGGGACAGAGGTAACGAGCAGTACTTC. It specifies CAGRDRGNEQYF.